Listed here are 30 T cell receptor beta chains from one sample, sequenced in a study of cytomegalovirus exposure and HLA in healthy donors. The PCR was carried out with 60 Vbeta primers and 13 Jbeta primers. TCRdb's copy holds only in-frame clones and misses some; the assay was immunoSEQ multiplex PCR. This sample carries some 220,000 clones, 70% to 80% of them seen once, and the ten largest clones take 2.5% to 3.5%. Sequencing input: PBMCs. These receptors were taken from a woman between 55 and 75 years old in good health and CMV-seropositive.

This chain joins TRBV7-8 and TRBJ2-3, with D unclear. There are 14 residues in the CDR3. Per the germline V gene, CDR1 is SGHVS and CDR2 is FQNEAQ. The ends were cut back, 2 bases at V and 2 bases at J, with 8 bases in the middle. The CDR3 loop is CASSLILVTDTQYF. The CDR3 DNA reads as TGTGCCAGCAGCTTAATCCTAGTCACAGATACGCAGTATTTT.

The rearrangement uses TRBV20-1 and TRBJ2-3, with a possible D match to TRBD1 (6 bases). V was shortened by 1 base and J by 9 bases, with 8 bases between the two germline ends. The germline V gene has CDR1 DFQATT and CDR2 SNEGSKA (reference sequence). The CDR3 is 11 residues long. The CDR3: CSARAQGTQYF. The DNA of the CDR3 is TGCAGTGCTAGAGCCCAGGGGACGCAGTATTTT.

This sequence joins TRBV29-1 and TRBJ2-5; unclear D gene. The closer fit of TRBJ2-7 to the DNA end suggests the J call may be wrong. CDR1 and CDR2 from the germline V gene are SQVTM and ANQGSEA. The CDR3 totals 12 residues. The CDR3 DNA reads TGCAGCGTTGGGTCCCCCATGGGCGAGCAGTACTTC. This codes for CSVGSPMGEQYF.

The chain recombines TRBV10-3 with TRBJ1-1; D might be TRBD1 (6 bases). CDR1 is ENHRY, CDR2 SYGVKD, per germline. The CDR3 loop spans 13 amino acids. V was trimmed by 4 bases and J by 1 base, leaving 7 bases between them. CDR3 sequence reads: CAISGGGNTEAFF. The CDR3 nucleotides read TGTGCCATCAGTGGAGGGGGGAACACTGAAGCTTTCTTT.

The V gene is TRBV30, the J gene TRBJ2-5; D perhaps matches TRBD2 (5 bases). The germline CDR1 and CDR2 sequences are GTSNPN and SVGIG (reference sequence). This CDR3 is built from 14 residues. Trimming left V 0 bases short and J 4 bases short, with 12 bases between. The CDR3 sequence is CAWSVSLARETQYF. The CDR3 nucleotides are TGTGCCTGGAGTGTTAGCCTAGCAAGAGAGACCCAGTACTTC.

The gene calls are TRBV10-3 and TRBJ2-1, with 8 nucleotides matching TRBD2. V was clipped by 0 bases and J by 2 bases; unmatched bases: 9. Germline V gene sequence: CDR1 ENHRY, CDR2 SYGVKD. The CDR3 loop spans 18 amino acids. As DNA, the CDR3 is TGTGCCATCAGTGAGTCGCCGGCGGGAGGAGGGGCCTACAATGAGCAGTTCTTC. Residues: CAISESPAGGGAYNEQFF.

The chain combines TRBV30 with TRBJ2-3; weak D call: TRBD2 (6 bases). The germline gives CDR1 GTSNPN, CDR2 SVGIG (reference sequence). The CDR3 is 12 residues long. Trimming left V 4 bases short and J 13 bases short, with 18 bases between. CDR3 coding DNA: TGTGCCTGGACCCTACCGGGACTCCCGAAGTATTTT. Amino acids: CAWTLPGLPKYF.

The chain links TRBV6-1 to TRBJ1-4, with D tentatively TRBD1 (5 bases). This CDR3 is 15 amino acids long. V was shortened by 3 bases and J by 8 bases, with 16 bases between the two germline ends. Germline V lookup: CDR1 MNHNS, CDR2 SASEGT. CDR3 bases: TGTGCCAGCAGTGATCCAGGGTGGTTGGGAGAAAAACTGTTTTTT. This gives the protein CASSDPGWLGEKLFF.

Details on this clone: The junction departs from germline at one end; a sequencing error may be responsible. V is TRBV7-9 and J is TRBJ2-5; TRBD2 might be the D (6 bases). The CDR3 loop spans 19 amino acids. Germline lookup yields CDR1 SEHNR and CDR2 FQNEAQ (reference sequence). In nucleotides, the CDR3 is TGTTCCAGCAGCTTAGCTGGTTTTTGGGGCGGGATAGTGGAAGAGACCCAGTACTTC. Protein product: CSSSLAGFWGGIVEETQYF.

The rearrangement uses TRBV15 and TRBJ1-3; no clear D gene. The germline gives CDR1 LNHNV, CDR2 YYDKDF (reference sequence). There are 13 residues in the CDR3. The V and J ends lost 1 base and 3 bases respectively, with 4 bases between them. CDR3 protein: CATSRAHGNTIYF. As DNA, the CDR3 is TGTGCCACCAGCAGAGCCCATGGAAACACCATATATTTT.

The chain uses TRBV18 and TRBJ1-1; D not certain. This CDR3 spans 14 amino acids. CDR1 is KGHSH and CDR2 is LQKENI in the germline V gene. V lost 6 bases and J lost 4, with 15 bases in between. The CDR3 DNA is TGTGCCAGCTCCCCGGGAAGGCAGACCACTGAAGCTTTCTTT. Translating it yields CASSPGRQTTEAFF.

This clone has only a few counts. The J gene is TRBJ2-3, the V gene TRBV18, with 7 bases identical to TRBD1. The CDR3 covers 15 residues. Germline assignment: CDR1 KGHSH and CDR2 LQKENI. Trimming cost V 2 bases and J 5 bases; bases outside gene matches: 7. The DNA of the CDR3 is TGTGCCAGCTCACCATTAGACAGGGAAGTAGATACGCAGTATTTT. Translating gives CASSPLDREVDTQYF.

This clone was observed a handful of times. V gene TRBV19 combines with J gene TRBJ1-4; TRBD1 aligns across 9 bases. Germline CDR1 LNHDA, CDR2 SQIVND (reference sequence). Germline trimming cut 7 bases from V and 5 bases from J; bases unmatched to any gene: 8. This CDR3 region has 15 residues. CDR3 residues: CASTPGQGFNEKLFF. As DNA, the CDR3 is TGTGCCAGTACCCCGGGACAGGGCTTCAATGAAAAACTGTTTTTT.

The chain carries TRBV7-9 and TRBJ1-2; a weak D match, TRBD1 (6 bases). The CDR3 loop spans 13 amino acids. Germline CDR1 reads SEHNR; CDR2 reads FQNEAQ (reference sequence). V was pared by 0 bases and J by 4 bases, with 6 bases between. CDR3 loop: CASSLAQGYGYTF. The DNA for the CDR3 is TGTGCCAGCAGCTTAGCACAGGGCTATGGCTACACCTTC.

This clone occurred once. The CDR3 DNA follows: TGTGCCAGCAGGGCCAGGACGAACACCGGGGAGCTGTTTTTT. This codes for CASRARTNTGELFF. The rearrangement uses TRBV9 and TRBJ2-2; the D is unclear. Trimming left V 5 bases short and J 0 bases short, with 8 bases between. The CDR3 length is 14 residues. Germline values: CDR1 SGDLS, CDR2 YYNGEE.

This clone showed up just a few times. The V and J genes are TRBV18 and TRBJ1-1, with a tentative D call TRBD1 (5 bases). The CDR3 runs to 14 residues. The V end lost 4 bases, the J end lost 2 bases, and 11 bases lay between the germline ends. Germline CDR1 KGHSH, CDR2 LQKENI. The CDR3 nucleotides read TGTGCCAGCTCACAAGGGCAGGGCAACACTGAAGCTTTCTTT. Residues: CASSQGQGNTEAFF.

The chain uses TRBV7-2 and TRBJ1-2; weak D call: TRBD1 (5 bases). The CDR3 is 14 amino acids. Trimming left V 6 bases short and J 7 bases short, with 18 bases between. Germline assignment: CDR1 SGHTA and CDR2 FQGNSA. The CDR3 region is CASSRSGARGGYTF. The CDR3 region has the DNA TGTGCCAGCAGTCGTAGCGGGGCCCGGGGTGGCTACACCTTC.

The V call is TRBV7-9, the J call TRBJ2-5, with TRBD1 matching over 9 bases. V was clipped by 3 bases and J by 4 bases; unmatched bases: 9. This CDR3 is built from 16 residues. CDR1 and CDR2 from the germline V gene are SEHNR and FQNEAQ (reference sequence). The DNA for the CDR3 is TGTGCCAGCAGCTTCTTTGGGACAGGGAGATTAGAGACCCAGTACTTC. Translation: CASSFFGTGRLETQYF.

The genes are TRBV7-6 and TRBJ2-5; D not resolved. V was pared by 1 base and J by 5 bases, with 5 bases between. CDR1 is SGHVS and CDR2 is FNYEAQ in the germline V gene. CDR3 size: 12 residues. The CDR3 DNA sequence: TGTGCCAGCAGCTTAGTGTCGGAGACCCAGTACTTC. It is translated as CASSLVSETQYF.

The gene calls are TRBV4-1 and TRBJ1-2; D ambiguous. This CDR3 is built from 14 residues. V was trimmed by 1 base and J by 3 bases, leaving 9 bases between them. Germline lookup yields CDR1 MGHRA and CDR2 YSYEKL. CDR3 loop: CASSQVAEDYGYTF. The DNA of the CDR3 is TGCGCCAGCAGCCAAGTGGCGGAGGACTATGGCTACACCTTC.

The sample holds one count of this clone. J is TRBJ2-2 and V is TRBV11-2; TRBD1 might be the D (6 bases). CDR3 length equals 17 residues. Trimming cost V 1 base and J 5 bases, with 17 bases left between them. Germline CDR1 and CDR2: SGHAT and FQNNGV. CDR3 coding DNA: TGTGCCAGCAGCTTAGGTTTGGATCAGGGGCGAACCGGGGAGCTGTTTTTT. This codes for CASSLGLDQGRTGELFF.

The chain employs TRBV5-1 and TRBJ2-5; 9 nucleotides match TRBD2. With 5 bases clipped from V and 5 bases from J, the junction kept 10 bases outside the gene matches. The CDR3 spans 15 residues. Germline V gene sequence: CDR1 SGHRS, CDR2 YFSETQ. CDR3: CASSPLSGRGETQYF. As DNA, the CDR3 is TGCGCCAGCAGTCCCCTTAGCGGGAGAGGGGAGACCCAGTACTTC.

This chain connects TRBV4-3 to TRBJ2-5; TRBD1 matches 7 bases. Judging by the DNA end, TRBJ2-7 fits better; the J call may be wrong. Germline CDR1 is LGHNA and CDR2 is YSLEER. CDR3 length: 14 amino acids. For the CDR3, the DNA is TGCGCCAGCAGCCAATCCCGGGACAGCTACGAGCAGTACTTC. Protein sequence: CASSQSRDSYEQYF.

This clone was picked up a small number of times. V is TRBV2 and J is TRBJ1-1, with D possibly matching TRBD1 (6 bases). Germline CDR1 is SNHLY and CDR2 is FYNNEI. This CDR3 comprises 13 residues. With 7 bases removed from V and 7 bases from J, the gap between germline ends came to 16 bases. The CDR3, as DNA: TGTGCCAGCACCAGAACAGGGTTCAATGAAGCTTTCTTT. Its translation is CASTRTGFNEAFF.

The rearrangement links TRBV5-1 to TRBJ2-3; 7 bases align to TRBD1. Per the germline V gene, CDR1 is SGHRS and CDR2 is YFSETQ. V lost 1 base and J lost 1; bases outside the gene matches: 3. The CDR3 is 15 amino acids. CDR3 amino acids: CASSLKTGGTDTQYF. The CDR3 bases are TGCGCCAGCAGCTTGAAAACAGGGGGCACAGATACGCAGTATTTT.

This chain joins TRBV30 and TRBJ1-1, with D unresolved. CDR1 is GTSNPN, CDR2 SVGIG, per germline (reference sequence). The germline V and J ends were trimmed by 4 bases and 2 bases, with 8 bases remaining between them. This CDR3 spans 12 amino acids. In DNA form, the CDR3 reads TGTGCCTGGAAATTTCGTAACACTGAAGCTTTCTTT. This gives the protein CAWKFRNTEAFF.

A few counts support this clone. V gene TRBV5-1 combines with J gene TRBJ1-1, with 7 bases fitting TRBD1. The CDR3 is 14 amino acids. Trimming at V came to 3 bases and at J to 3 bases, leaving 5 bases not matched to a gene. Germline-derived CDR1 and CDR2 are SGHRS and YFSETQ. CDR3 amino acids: CASSSTGVDTEAFF. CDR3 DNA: TGCGCCAGCAGCTCAACAGGGGTGGACACTGAAGCTTTCTTT.

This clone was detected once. In DNA, the CDR3 is TGTGCCATCAGGGGGACAGGGGTGGGCAATGAGCAGTTCTTC. Translated, it gives CAIRGTGVGNEQFF. V is TRBV10-3 and J is TRBJ2-1, with 10 bases fitting TRBD1. This CDR3 spans 14 amino acids. V was pared by 6 bases and J by 6 bases, with 5 bases of the junction left unmatched. The germline gives CDR1 ENHRY, CDR2 SYGVKD.

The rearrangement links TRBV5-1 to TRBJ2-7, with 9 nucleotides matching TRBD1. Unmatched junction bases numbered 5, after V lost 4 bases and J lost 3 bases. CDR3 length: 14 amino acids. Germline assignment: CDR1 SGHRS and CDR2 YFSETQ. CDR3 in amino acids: CASSAGTGSYEQYF. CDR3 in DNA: TGCGCCAGCAGCGCCGGGACAGGGAGCTACGAGCAGTACTTC. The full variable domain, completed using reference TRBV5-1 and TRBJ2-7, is KAGVTQTPRYLIKTRGQQVTLSCSPISGHRSVSWYQQTPGQGLQFLFEYFSETQRNKGNFPGRFSGRQFSNSRSEMNVSTLELGDSALYLCASSAGTGSYEQYFGPGTRLTVT.

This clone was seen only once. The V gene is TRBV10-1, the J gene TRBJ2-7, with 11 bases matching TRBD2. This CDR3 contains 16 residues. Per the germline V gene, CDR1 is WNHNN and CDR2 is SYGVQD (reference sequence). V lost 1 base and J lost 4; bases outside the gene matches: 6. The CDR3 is CASSEFGTSGLYEQYF. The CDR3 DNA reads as TGCGCCAGCAGTGAGTTCGGGACTAGCGGTTTATACGAGCAGTACTTC.